The 20 T cell receptor beta chains given below trace back to one sample, sequenced in a study of CD8 T cells in ankylosing spondylitis. Via MiXCR, TCRdb re-called the 5' RACE reads, giving one row per CDR3 protein. The sample consists of approximately 200,000 distinct CDR3 sequences, 10% to 15% of them appearing once. Input material: blood, either unsorted or a sorted T cell fraction (not recorded which). These receptors all stem from a female donor with ankylosing spondylitis or in good health (not recorded which).

This clonotype was observed many times. The V gene is TRBV6-2 or TRBV6-3, the J gene TRBJ2-1; D ambiguous. From germline, CDR1 is MNHEY and CDR2 SVGEGT. The CDR3 totals 16 residues. Trimming took off 2 bases at V and 6 bases at J, with 17 bases between the two ends. CDR3 nucleotide sequence: TGTGCCAGCAGTTACAGCCCCCTTGGGCTTAGCAATGAGCAGTTCTTC. This sequence encodes CASSYSPLGLSNEQFF.

Many counts were recorded for this clonotype. The chain links TRBV29-1 to TRBJ2-3, with 8 bases fitting TRBD2. J lost 3 bases, V lost 5 bases, and 7 bases had no gene match. Germline V CDR1 and CDR2: SQVTM, ANQGSEA. This CDR3 comprises 14 residues. CDR3 DNA: TGCAGCGTTCGGACGGGAGGGCCGACAGATACGCAGTATTTT. Residues: CSVRTGGPTDTQYF.

This clonotype was observed at least ten times. The genes are TRBV7-3 and TRBJ2-2; no clear D gene. Germline CDR1 is SGHTA and CDR2 is FQGTGA. The ends were cut back, 0 bases at V and 0 bases at J, with 5 bases in the middle. The CDR3 length is 15 residues. CDR3 in DNA: TGTGCCAGCAGCTTAACGACATCGAACACCGGGGAGCTGTTTTTT. It specifies CASSLTTSNTGELFF. Full variable domain (rest looked up from reference TRBV7-3 and TRBJ2-2): GAGVSQTPSNKVTEKGKYVELRCDPISGHTALYWYRQSLGQGPEFLIYFQGTGAADDSGLPNDRFFAVRPEGSVSTLKIQRTERGDSAVYLCASSLTTSNTGELFFGEGSRLTVL.

The rearrangement links TRBV18 to TRBJ2-1; maybe TRBD2 (6 bases). Trimming left V 8 bases short and J 2 bases short, with 13 bases between. The CDR3 is 14 residues long. Per germline, CDR1 KGHSH and CDR2 LQKENI. CDR3 residues: CASRLALTYNEQFF. For the CDR3, the DNA is TGTGCCAGCCGCCTAGCGTTAACCTACAATGAGCAGTTCTTC.

This clonotype was observed many times. The chain links TRBV7-9 to TRBJ2-7, with TRBD2 matching 9 bases. This CDR3 region has 16 residues. The germline gives CDR1 SEHNR, CDR2 FQNEAQ (reference sequence). Germline trimming cut 4 bases from V and 3 bases from J; bases unmatched to any gene: 10. For the CDR3, the DNA is TGTGCCAGCAGCTCACCTGGCGCTAGCGGGAACTACGAGCAGTACTTC. This encodes CASSSPGASGNYEQYF.

This clonotype has more than one count but fewer than ten. The chain couples TRBV20-1 to TRBJ1-6, with a tentative D call TRBD1 (5 bases). Germline V gives CDR1 DFQATT, CDR2 SNEGSKA (reference sequence). Trimming left V 3 bases short and J 7 bases short, with 19 bases between. This CDR3 has 16 amino acids. CDR3 bases: TGCAGTGCTAGTGGGGGTTTTAGTACGGACAATTCACCCCTCCACTTT. Translated, it gives CSASGGFSTDNSPLHF.

The chain carries TRBV18 and TRBJ2-3; D gene unclear. V gave up 7 bases and J gave up 0 bases, with 8 bases separating them. The germline CDR1 and CDR2 sequences are KGHSH and LQKENI. The CDR3 contains 13 residues. CDR3 residues: CASCLGSTDTQYF. CDR3 in DNA: TGTGCCAGCTGTCTGGGGAGCACAGATACGCAGTATTTT. The variable domain in full, with the rest retrieved from reference TRBV18 and TRBJ2-3, is NAGVMQNPRHLVRRRGQEARLRCSPMKGHSHVYWYRQLPEEGLKFMVYLQKENIIDESGMPKERFSAEFPKEGPSILRIQQVVRGDSAAYFCASCLGSTDTQYFGPGTRLTVL.

The gene calls are TRBV20-1 and TRBJ2-7; perhaps TRBD1 as D (5 bases). Trimming took 6 bases from V and 0 from J, leaving 21 bases between them. Germline assignment: CDR1 DFQATT and CDR2 SNEGSKA (reference sequence). This CDR3 has 16 amino acids. As DNA, the CDR3 is TGCAGTGCCCTACCAGTGTACAGGATGAGCTCCTACGAGCAGTACTTC. Translation gives CSALPVYRMSSYEQYF.

This clonotype was observed a few times. The genes are TRBV7-8 and TRBJ1-5; D unclear. V was shortened by 1 base and J by 2 bases, with 12 bases between the two germline ends. The CDR3 is made up of 16 amino acids. Looked up from germline, CDR1 is SGHVS and CDR2 is FQNEAQ. CDR3 amino acids: CASSLDRGRGNQPQHF. The CDR3 bases are TGTGCCAGCAGCTTAGATCGGGGTCGGGGCAATCAGCCCCAGCATTTT.

This clonotype was picked up a small number of times. The chain joins TRBV5-1 to TRBJ2-7, with TRBD1 matching 7 bases. The CDR3 is made up of 14 amino acids. Trimming took 3 bases from V and 5 from J; bases not matched to a gene: 8. Germline CDR1 SGHRS, CDR2 YFSETQ. CDR3 DNA sequence: TGCGCCAGCAGCTCTTCAGGACAGGCCAACGAGCAGTACTTC. It is translated as CASSSSGQANEQYF. Full variable domain (missing parts from reference TRBV5-1 and TRBJ2-7): KAGVTQTPRYLIKTRGQQVTLSCSPISGHRSVSWYQQTPGQGLQFLFEYFSETQRNKGNFPGRFSGRQFSNSRSEMNVSTLELGDSALYLCASSSSGQANEQYFGPGTRLTVT.

The V call is TRBV7-2, the J call TRBJ2-2, with 8 bases lining up with TRBD1. CDR1 is SGHTA, CDR2 FQGNSA, per germline. The CDR3 loop spans 17 amino acids. V was clipped by 4 bases and J by 4 bases; unmatched bases: 11. CDR3 DNA sequence: TGTGCCAGCAGCTCCGGAACCGGGACAGGAATCACCGGGGAGCTGTTTTTT. It codes for CASSSGTGTGITGELFF. Full variable domain (missing parts from reference TRBV7-2 and TRBJ2-2): GAGVSQSPSNKVTEKGKDVELRCDPISGHTALYWYRQSLGQGLEFLIYFQGNSAPDKSGLPSDRFSAERTGGSVSTLTIQRTQQEDSAVYLCASSSGTGTGITGELFFGEGSRLTVL.

V is TRBV3-1 and J is TRBJ2-6; no definite D call. V was cut by 0 bases and J by 6 bases, with 9 bases left in between. The CDR3 consists of 15 residues. Germline loops: CDR1 LGHDT, CDR2 YNNKEL (reference sequence). Here the CDR3 DNA reads TGTGCCAGCAGCCAAGAGCACTTGGAGGCCAACGTCCTGACTTTC. Translation gives CASSQEHLEANVLTF. Full variable domain (remainder filled in from reference TRBV3-1 and TRBJ2-6): DTAVSQTPKYLVTQMGNDKSIKCEQNLGHDTMYWYKQDSKKFLKIMFSYNNKELIINETVPNRFSPKSPDKAHLNLHINSLELGDSAVYFCASSQEHLEANVLTFGAGSRLTVL.

This clonotype was observed many times. The chain uses TRBV10-2 and TRBJ2-3, with D unresolved. Trimming removed 5 bases at V and 4 bases at J, with 10 bases between. The germline gives CDR1 WSHSY, CDR2 SAAADI. This CDR3 has 13 residues. The CDR3 is CASSYTTADTQYF. The CDR3 coding sequence is TGCGCCAGCAGTTATACCACCGCAGATACGCAGTATTTT.

In its sample, this clonotype was seen a few times. The chain joins TRBV20-1 to TRBJ2-1; the D is unclear. Germline lookup yields CDR1 DFQATT and CDR2 SNEGSKA (reference sequence). There are 14 residues in the CDR3. Trimming removed 4 bases from V and 3 bases from J, with 13 bases in between. CDR3 nucleotides: TGCAGTGCTACCCATGGCGGAGTCTACAATGAGCAGTTCTTC. Its protein product is CSATHGGVYNEQFF.

This clonotype was counted many times. The chain has TRBV6-4 and TRBJ2-3; D possibly corresponds to TRBD1 (5 bases). This CDR3 contains 14 residues. Germline lookup yields CDR1 MRHNA and CDR2 SNTAGT. V shed 3 bases and J shed 3 bases, with 10 bases lying between them. Here the CDR3 DNA reads TGTGCCAGCAGTGAACAGGACGGTACAGATACGCAGTATTTT. It translates to CASSEQDGTDTQYF.

This clonotype was counted at least ten times. Here the CDR3 DNA reads TGTGCCAGCAGCGAGACACCGTCCTACGAGCAGTACTTC. This sequence encodes CASSETPSYEQYF. V and J are TRBV7-6 and TRBJ2-7; D call uncertain. The germline gives CDR1 SGHVS, CDR2 FNYEAQ. The CDR3 covers 13 residues. V was trimmed by 5 bases and J by 1 base, leaving 9 bases between them.

This chain connects TRBV10-3 to TRBJ2-2; D tentatively reads TRBD1 or TRBD2 (5 bases each). The CDR3 is 15 residues long. Germline V lookup: CDR1 ENHRY, CDR2 SYGVKD. The germline V and J ends were trimmed by 5 bases and 5 bases, with 15 bases remaining between them. CDR3 residues: CAISNPGDRTGELFF. The CDR3 DNA is TGTGCCATCAGTAATCCCGGGGACCGGACCGGGGAGCTGTTTTTT.

This clonotype was seen many times. The chain is built from TRBV6-1 and TRBJ2-5; D possibly corresponds to TRBD1 (5 bases). The V and J ends lost 8 bases and 5 bases respectively, with 15 bases between them. Germline-derived CDR1 and CDR2 are MNHNS and SASEGT. The CDR3 length is 13 residues. CDR3 nucleotides: TGTGCCAGCCAACAGGCCCTAATCGAGACCCAGTACTTC. Amino acids: CASQQALIETQYF.

This rearrangement joins TRBV7-9 to TRBJ2-7, with no clear D. The germline V gene has CDR1 SEHNR and CDR2 FQNEAQ (reference sequence). Trimming cost V 5 bases and J 2 bases, with 13 bases left between them. CDR3 length: 14 amino acids. The CDR3 DNA follows: TGTGCCAGCAGCCCCTACCAGGAGCCCTACGAGCAGTACTTC. Translation gives CASSPYQEPYEQYF. Full variable domain (missing parts from reference TRBV7-9 and TRBJ2-7): DTGVSQNPRHKITKRGQNVTFRCDPISEHNRLYWYRQTLGQGPEFLTYFQNEAQLEKSRLLSDRFSAERPKGSFSTLEIQRTEQGDSAMYLCASSPYQEPYEQYFGPGTRLTVT.

This clonotype was seen repeatedly, ten times or more. The rearrangement links TRBV6-2 or TRBV6-3 to TRBJ2-7; 8 nucleotides align to TRBD2. Germline V lookup: CDR1 MNHEY, CDR2 SVGEGT. This CDR3 is 15 amino acids long. V dropped 2 bases and J dropped 0; count of bases not matched to a gene: 3. The CDR3 DNA is TGTGCCAGCAGTTACCTAGCGGGTAACTCCTACGAGCAGTACTTC. It yields the protein CASSYLAGNSYEQYF.